The TCR beta chain under discussion was sequenced for a study of cytomegalovirus exposure and HLA in healthy donors. A word on this clone: The target antigen is unknown.

V lost 11 bases and J 1 base, leaving 15 bases between the germline ends. The CDR3 is 14 amino acids. Germline assignment: CDR1 MDHEN and CDR2 SYDVKM. Primers: 60 Vbeta forward and 13 Jbeta reverse. The method was immunoSEQ multiplex PCR; TCRdb's version includes in-frame clones alone and lacks a portion of them. The sample comprises about 93,000 clones, around 77% of which are singletons, and approximately 7.5% rests with the top ten. Notes on the study in general: Within a later analysis, the majority of CMV-associated TCR beta chains appeared HLA-restricted.

This chain joins TRBV28 and TRBJ1-5, with a possible D match to TRBD1 (6 bases). The clonotype originates from a young man in good health and CMV-seronegative. Material: PBMCs. The CDR3 loop reads CALAGGRSNQPQHF. CDR3 DNA: TGTGCCCTCGCGGGGGGGCGAAGCAATCAGCCCCAGCATTTT.